This T cell receptor beta chain was retrieved from a study of metastatic and nonmetastatic thyroid tumors. Thyroid surgery was preceded by no treatment in any patient. As for this clone: What it binds is not known. The junction departs from germline at one end; a sequencing error may be responsible.

Germline V gives CDR1 MNHNS, CDR2 SASEGT. The CDR3 has 15 residues. Points from the study as a whole: The reported finding was significantly higher TCR beta diversity in malignant thyroid tumors relative to benign nodules, in blood and tumor.

In the authors' methods: Researchers built a distant-metastasis classifier for papillary thyroid cancer that drew on CDR3 differences across clinicopathological groups. TCRdb re-analyzed the PCR reads using MiXCR. The V and J calls were determined by TCRdb, not by the authors. Of around 29,000 clones detected, around a quarter appear once; the ten largest clones hold roughly 15%. The chain links TRBV6-1 to TRBJ2-2, with 7 positions matching TRBD2. The sequence derives from a female donor with papillary thyroid cancer or a benign thyroid nodule (not recorded which). Some clones in this sample may be carry-over from other donors' samples. Input material: blood. CDR3 in DNA: TGTGCCATCTGGCCCCGGGACTACCACACCGGGGAGCTTTTTTTT. It translates to CAIWPRDYHTGELFF.